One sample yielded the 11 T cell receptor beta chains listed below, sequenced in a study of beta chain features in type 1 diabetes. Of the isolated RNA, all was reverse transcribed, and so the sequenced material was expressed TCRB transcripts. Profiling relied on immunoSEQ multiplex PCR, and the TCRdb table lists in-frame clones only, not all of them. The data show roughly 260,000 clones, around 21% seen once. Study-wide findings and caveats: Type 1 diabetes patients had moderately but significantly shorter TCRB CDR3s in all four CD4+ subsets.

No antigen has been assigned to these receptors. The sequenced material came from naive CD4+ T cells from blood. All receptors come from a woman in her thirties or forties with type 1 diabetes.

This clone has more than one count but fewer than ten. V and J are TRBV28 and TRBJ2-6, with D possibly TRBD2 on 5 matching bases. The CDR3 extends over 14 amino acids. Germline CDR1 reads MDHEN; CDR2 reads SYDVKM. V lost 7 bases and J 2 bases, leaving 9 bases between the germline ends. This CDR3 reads CASMHGAGANVLTF. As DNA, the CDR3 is TGTGCCAGCATGCACGGGGCTGGGGCCAACGTCCTGACTTTC.

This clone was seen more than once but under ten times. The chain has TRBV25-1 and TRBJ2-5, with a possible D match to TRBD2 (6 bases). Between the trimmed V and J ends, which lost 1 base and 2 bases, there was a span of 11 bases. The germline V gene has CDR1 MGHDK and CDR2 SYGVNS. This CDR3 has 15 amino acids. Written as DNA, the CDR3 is TGTGCCAGCAGTGAATTGCGGGGTGGTCAAGAGACCCAGTACTTC. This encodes CASSELRGGQETQYF.

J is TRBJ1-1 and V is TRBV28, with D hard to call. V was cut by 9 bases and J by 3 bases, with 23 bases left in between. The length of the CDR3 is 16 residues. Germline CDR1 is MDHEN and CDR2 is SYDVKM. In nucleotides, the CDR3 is TGTGCCAGTACGGGGAACTTCCTACAAGAGGACACTGAAGCTTTCTTT. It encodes CASTGNFLQEDTEAFF.

CDR3 sequence: CASSFSQSRETQYF. In nucleotides, the CDR3 is TGTGCCAGCAGTTTCAGCCAATCTAGGGAGACCCAGTACTTC. The J gene is TRBJ2-5, the V gene TRBV28; D gene uncertain. CDR1 and CDR2 (germline): MDHEN, SYDVKM. The CDR3 is made up of 14 amino acids. V was pared by 3 bases and J by 5 bases, with 13 bases between. The variable domain in full, completed from reference TRBV28 and TRBJ2-5, reads DVKVTQSSRYLVKRTGEKVFLECVQDMDHENMFWYRQDPGLGLRLIYFSYDVKMKEKGDIPEGYSVSREKKERFSLILESASTNQTSMYLCASSFSQSRETQYFGPGTRLLVL.

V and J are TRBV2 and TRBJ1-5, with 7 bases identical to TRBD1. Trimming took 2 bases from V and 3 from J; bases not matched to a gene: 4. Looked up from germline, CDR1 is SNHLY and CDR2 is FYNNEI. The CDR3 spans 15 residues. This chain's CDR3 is CASSESRGYNQPQHF. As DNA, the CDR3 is TGTGCCAGCAGTGAATCCAGGGGGTACAATCAGCCCCAGCATTTT.

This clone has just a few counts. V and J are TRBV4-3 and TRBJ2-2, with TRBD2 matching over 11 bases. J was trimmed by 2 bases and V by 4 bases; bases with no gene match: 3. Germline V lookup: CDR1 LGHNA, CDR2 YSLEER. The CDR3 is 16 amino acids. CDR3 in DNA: TGCGCCAGCAGCCGGGGACTAGCGGTAAACACCGGGGAGCTGTTTTTT. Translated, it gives CASSRGLAVNTGELFF.

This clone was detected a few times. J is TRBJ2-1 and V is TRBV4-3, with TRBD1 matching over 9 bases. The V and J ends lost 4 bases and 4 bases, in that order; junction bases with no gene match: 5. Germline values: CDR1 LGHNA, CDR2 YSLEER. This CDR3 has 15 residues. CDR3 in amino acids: CASSRDRGRYNEQFF. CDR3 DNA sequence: TGCGCCAGCAGCCGAGACAGGGGGAGGTACAATGAGCAGTTCTTC.

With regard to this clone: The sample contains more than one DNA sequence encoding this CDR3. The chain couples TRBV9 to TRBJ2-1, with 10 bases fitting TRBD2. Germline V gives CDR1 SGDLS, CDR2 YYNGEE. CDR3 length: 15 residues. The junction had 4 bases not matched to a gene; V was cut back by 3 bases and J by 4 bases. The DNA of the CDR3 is TGTGCCAGCAGCGCTACTAGCGGGGATTACAATGAGCAGTTCTTC. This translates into CASSATSGDYNEQFF.

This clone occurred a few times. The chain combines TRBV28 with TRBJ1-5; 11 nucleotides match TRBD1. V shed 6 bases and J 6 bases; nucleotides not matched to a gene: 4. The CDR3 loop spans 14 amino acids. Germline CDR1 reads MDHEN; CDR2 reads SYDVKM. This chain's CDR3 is CASRGTGGGQPQHF. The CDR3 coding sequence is TGTGCCAGCAGGGGGACAGGGGGAGGTCAGCCCCAGCATTTT.

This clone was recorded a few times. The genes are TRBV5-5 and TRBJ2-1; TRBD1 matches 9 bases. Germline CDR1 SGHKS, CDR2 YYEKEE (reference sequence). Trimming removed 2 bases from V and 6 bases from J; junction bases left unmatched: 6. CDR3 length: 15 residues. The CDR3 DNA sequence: TGTGCCAGCAGCTTTGGGGACAGGGTTAGCAATGAGCAGTTCTTC. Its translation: CASSFGDRVSNEQFF.

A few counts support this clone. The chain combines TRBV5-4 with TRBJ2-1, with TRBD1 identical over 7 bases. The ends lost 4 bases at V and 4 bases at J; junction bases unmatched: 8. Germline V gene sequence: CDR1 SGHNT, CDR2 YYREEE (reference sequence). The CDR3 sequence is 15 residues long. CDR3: CASSGRDSPYNEQFF. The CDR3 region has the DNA TGTGCCAGCAGCGGCCGGGACAGCCCGTACAATGAGCAGTTCTTC.